This TCR beta chain is drawn from a study of CD8+CD57+ T cells in acquired aplastic anemia (dated by TCRdb to between 2018 and 2020). Study-level background: A mean of about 3.2 ug of DNA, ranging from roughly 0.2 to 27.4 ug, was extracted from sorted CD4+ and CD8+ cells. An average of approximately 9.8 million reads for CD4+ cells and 11.0 million reads for CD8+ cells was obtained from healthy donor samples.

Trimming takes 1 base from V and 2 bases from J, and the germline ends sit 8 bases apart. Taken from the germline V gene (reference sequence), the CDR1 and CDR2 loops are SEHNR and FQNEAQ. There are 14 amino acids in the CDR3, from cysteine to phenylalanine inclusive. Of all the DNA, just the CDR3 is kept, 42 bases in frame from base 1. What the study reported, not specific to this receptor: Between patients and healthy controls, no significant difference in CD8+ Simpson's diversity was found (P=0.060). Roughly 29 CD8+ CDR3 sequences were shared between patients and controls but appeared highly expressed in patients and within their immunodominant clones.

The study deep-sequenced TCR repertoires of sorted CD4+ and CD8+ blood T cells from severe aplastic anemia patients and healthy subjects. Ficoll-Paque density gradient centrifugation was used to isolate peripheral blood mononuclear cells. Before DNA was extracted, CD4+ and CD8+ T cells were sorted using either FACS or magnetic beads. A remark on this clonotype: This clone's antigen is unknown. Base qualities are not at hand, and no much larger clone is one base apart.

Genomic DNA served as template for TCR beta VDJ combination and CDR3 sequence profiling. An Illumina HiSeq 2000 was used for TCR repertoire sequencing. Under the source paper's analysis protocol: TRBV/TRBJ rearrangement plots, CDR3 size and DJ length profiles, and Simpson's diversity index were used to evaluate the repertoires. Whichever DNA sequence was most abundant in the deep sequencing data was defined as the immunodominant clone. CDR3 amino acid sequences were checked for sharing across subjects and were also compared against the VDJdb database and published repertoires. TCRdb reran the public reads through fastp at Q25 and MiXCR, keeping productive beta chains. Under each unique CDR3 protein, matching rows form one entry showing the most common genes and DNA. The V and J calls, along with clone size, are taken from TCRdb and not from the paper's own processing. In this sample the table shows 100,000 to 150,000 distinct CDR3 sequences, 48% of which occur a single time. The top ten hold roughly 2.6% of the sample.

This TCR came from a human donor in good health, serving as a control. The rearranged chain carries TRBV7-9 and TRBJ2-5; the D gene lacks a confident call. Sequencing was carried out using sorted CD4+, CD8+, or CD8+CD57+ T cells (not recorded which) from PBMCs. The DNA sequence is as follows: TGTGCCAGCAGCTTAGTTGGGCCTCAAGAGACCCAGTACTTC. It encodes CASSLVGPQETQYF.